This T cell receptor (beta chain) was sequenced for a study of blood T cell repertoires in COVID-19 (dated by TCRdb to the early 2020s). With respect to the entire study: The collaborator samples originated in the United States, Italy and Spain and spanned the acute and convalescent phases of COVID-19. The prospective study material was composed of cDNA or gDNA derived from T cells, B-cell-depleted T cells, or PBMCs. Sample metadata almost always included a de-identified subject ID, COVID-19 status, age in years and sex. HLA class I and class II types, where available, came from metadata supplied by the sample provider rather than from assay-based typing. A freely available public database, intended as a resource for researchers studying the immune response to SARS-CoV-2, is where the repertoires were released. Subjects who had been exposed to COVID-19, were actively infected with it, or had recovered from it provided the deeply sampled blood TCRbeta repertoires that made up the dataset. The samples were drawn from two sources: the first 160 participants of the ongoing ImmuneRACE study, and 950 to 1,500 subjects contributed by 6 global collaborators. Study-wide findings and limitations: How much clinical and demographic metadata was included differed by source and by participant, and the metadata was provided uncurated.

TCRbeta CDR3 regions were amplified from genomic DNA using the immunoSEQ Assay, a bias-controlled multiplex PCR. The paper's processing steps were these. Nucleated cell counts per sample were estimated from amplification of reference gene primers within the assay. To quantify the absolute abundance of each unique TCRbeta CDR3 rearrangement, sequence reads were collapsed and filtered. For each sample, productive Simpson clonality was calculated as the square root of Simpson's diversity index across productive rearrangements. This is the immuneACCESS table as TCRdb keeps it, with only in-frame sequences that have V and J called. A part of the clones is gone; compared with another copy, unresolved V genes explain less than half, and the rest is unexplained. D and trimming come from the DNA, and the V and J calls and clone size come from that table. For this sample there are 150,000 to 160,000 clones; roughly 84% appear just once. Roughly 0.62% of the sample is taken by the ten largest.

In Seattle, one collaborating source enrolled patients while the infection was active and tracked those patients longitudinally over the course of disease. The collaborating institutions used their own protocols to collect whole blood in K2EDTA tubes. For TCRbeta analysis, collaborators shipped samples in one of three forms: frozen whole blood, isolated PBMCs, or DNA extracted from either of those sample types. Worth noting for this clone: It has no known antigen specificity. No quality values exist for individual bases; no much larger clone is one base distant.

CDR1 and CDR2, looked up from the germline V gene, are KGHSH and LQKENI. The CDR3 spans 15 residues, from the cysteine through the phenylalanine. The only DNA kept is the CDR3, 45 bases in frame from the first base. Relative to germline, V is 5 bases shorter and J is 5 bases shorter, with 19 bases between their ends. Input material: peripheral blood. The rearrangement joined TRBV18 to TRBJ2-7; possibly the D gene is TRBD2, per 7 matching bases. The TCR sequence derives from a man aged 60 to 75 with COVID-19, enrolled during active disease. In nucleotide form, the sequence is TGTGCCAGCTCATCGGGACTAAACAACAGGGACGAGCAGTACTTC. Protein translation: CASSSGLNNRDEQYF.